A selection of T cell receptor beta chains follows, all from one sample in a study of OX40 agonist ivuxolimab in advanced cancers. The repertoire was sequenced with immunoSEQ multiplex PCR; TCRdb's copy has only in-frame clones and lacks some. Among about 82,000 clones listed, over 65% were seen once. Specimen: CD4+ or CD8+ T cells sorted from blood, collected in a trial of the OX40 agonist ivuxolimab. The receptors were sampled from an adult with an advanced solid tumor such as melanoma, head and neck, liver or kidney cancer. CDR3s include the opening cysteine and the closing phenylalanine or tryptophan. The order of the fields is V gene, J gene, clone size, D gene, CDR3 protein, CDR3 DNA. A D gene is named only where the DNA matches it firmly. Expanded clones get a size class; other rows say once, few or many, or leave the size out.

>TRBV19|TRBJ1-4|-|TRBD1
CASTNRGRGPVSEKLFF
TGTGCCAGTACCAACAGGGGGAGGGGACCTGTAAGTGAAAAACTGTTTTTT
>TRBV6-6|TRBJ2-7|-|-
CASKGGGSYEQYF
TGTGCCAGCAAGGGAGGGGGATCCTACGAGCAGTACTTC
>TRBV6-1|TRBJ1-2|-|-
CASSAGGRGGYGYTF
TGTGCCAGCAGTGCCGGGGGGCGCGGGGGTTATGGCTACACCTTC
>TRBV18|TRBJ2-3|-|-
CASSPQTNTDTQYF
TGTGCCAGCTCACCTCAGACTAACACAGATACGCAGTATTTT
>TRBV5-4|TRBJ2-2|-|-
CASTPGVGGFGTGELFF
TGTGCCAGCACCCCGGGGGTAGGGGGATTTGGGACCGGGGAGCTGTTTTTT
>TRBV6-6|TRBJ1-3|-|-
CASRLEQTSSGNTIYF
TGTGCCAGCAGGCTAGAACAGACTAGCTCTGGAAACACCATATATTTT
>TRBV7-2|TRBJ1-5|-|-
CASSLVGRNQPQHF
TGTGCCAGCAGCTTAGTGGGTCGCAATCAGCCCCAGCATTTT
>TRBV19|TRBJ1-2|-|-
CASLRGGAIDYGYTF
TGTGCCAGCCTTCGTGGGGGGGCGATTGACTATGGCTACACCTTC
>TRBV19|TRBJ2-1|-|TRBD1
CASSLLGQGANEQFF
TGTGCCAGTAGTCTCCTGGGACAGGGGGCTAATGAGCAGTTCTTC
>TRBV5-8|TRBJ1-1|-|-
CASSLQQNTEAFF
TGTGCCAGCAGCTTGCAACAGAACACTGAAGCTTTCTTT
>TRBV7-2|TRBJ2-5|-|-
CASSFVGGGRQETQYF
TGTGCCAGCAGCTTTGTGGGAGGAGGGAGGCAAGAGACCCAGTACTTC
>TRBV7-9|TRBJ2-1|-|-
CASSHPGGGGHFNEQFF
TGTGCCAGCAGCCACCCTGGCGGCGGGGGCCACTTCAATGAGCAGTTCTTC
>TRBV9|TRBJ2-2|-|TRBD2
CASRAGTSGAVGELFF
TGTGCCAGCAGAGCCGGGACTAGCGGGGCGGTCGGGGAGCTGTTTTTT
>TRBV6-5|TRBJ2-5|-|-
CASSYSSVVGVETQYF
TGTGCCAGCAGTTACTCATCTGTGGTCGGCGTTGAGACCCAGTACTTC
>TRBV7-8|TRBJ2-3|-|-
CASSLAGSDTQYF
TGTGCCAGCAGCTTAGCGGGTTCAGATACGCAGTATTTT
>TRBV27|TRBJ2-7|-|-
CASSSRGGYYEQYF
TGTGCCAGCAGTTCCAGGGGTGGATACTACGAGCAGTACTTC
>TRBV11-1|TRBJ1-1|once|-
CASSLAGPGPPFF
TGTGCCAGCAGCTTGGCAGGTCCAGGGCCACCTTTCTTT
>TRBV7-7|TRBJ2-5|-|TRBD2
CASSLGLAMGETQYF
TGTGCTAGCAGCTTGGGACTAGCGATGGGTGAGACCCAGTACTTC
>TRBV19|TRBJ1-2|-|-
CASSYRDYGYTF
TGTGCCAGTAGTTACAGGGACTATGGCTACACCTTC
>TRBV2|TRBJ2-3|-|TRBD1
CASILGTESSTDTQYF
TGTGCCAGCATCCTTGGGACAGAATCTAGCACAGATACGCAGTATTTT
>TRBV19|TRBJ1-5|-|-
CASSIQGRGNQPQHF
TGTGCCAGTAGTATACAGGGTCGCGGCAATCAGCCCCAGCATTTT
>TRBV7-9|TRBJ1-2|-|-
CASSPLMGDFYGYTF
TGTGCCAGCAGCCCCCTAATGGGGGACTTCTATGGCTACACCTTC
>TRBV4-2|TRBJ2-3|-|TRBD2
CASSQERGGRTDTQYF
TGTGCCAGCAGCCAAGAGCGGGGGGGCAGGACAGATACGCAGTATTTT
>TRBV7-9|TRBJ2-7|-|TRBD2
CASSPPGGAGAFYEQYF
TGTGCCAGCAGCCCCCCTGGAGGAGCGGGGGCGTTCTACGAGCAGTACTTC
>TRBV19|TRBJ1-5|-|-
CASGSTTTRHQPQHF
TGTGCCAGTGGATCGACAACTACAAGGCATCAGCCCCAGCATTTT
>TRBV7-2|TRBJ2-5|-|TRBD1
CASSPRQGSETQYF
TGTGCCAGCAGCCCTCGACAGGGTAGCGAGACCCAGTACTTC
>TRBV5-1|TRBJ1-1|-|-
CASSLGWGLNTEAFF
TGCGCCAGCAGCTTGGGTTGGGGGCTCAACACTGAAGCTTTCTTT
>TRBV29-1|TRBJ2-7|-|-
CSVIREVTQYF
TGCAGCGTCATCCGAGAAGTGACGCAGTACTTC
>TRBV11-2|TRBJ2-1|-|-
CASRTQRGDSYNEQFF
TGTGCCAGCAGGACCCAAAGAGGGGACTCCTACAATGAGCAGTTCTTC
>TRBV5-4|TRBJ2-5|-|TRBD2
CASSPTGLAMETQYF
TGTGCCAGCAGCCCAACGGGACTAGCGATGGAGACCCAGTACTTC
>TRBV14|TRBJ2-2|once|-
CASTRVGGTVGELFF
TGTGCCAGCACCCGTGTAGGAGGGACCGTCGGGGAGCTGTTTTTT
>TRBV2|TRBJ1-5|-|-
CASRPLGVFRNSNQPQHF
TGTGCCAGCAGACCCTTAGGGGTATTCCGTAATAGCAATCAGCCCCAGCATTTT
>TRBV5-1|TRBJ1-2|-|TRBD1
CASSPIPGLGGADYGYTF
TGCGCCAGCAGCCCGATTCCAGGGTTAGGGGGCGCCGACTATGGCTACACCTTC
>TRBV7-2|TRBJ1-5|-|-
CASSLAFRGNQPQHF
TGTGCCAGCAGCTTAGCGTTTAGGGGCAATCAGCCCCAGCATTTT
>TRBV19|TRBJ2-3|once|-
CASSKGEGEAGFADTQYF
TGTGCCAGTAGTAAAGGGGAGGGGGAAGCGGGTTTTGCAGATACGCAGTATTTT
>TRBV7-2|TRBJ1-5|-|TRBD1
CASSQGQAGQPQHF
TGTGCCAGCAGCCAGGGACAGGCGGGTCAGCCCCAGCATTTT
>TRBV19|TRBJ1-1|-|-
CASSTLMNTEAFF
TGTGCCAGTAGCACATTAATGAACACTGAAGCTTTCTTT
>TRBV5-4|TRBJ2-1|-|-
CASRFGARGEDEQFF
TGTGCCAGCAGATTTGGGGCGCGGGGAGAGGATGAGCAGTTCTTC
>TRBV18|TRBJ2-7|-|TRBD1
CASAKGQMVYEQYF
TGTGCCAGCGCCAAGGGACAGATGGTCTACGAGCAGTACTTC
>TRBV4-2|TRBJ1-3|-|-
CASSLTRAPGNTIYF
TGTGCCAGCAGCCTCACACGGGCGCCTGGAAACACCATATATTTT
>TRBV7-9|TRBJ2-7|-|-
CASSSVGWTVDYEQYF
TGTGCCAGCAGCTCAGTGGGGTGGACAGTAGACTACGAGCAGTACTTC
>TRBV5-1|TRBJ2-2|-|-
CASSSLETGELFF
TGCGCCAGCAGCTCCTTAGAGACCGGGGAGCTGTTTTTT
>TRBV9|TRBJ2-2|many|-
CASSARQITGELFF
TGTGCCAGCAGCGCCCGACAGATCACCGGGGAGCTGTTTTTT
>TRBV28|TRBJ1-1|-|-
CASSLVNTEAFF
TGTGCCAGCAGTTTGGTGAACACTGAAGCTTTCTTT
>TRBV2|TRBJ1-2|few|TRBD1
CASSVGTGAYGYTF
TGTGCCAGCAGTGTTGGGACAGGGGCCTATGGCTACACCTTC
>TRBV5-4|TRBJ1-6|few|-
CASSTGTYNSPLHF
TGTGCCAGCAGTACAGGGACCTATAATTCACCCCTCCACTTT
>TRBV9|TRBJ2-2|-|TRBD1
CASSVQGATGELFF
TGTGCCAGCAGCGTACAGGGGGCCACCGGGGAGCTGTTTTTT
>TRBV30|TRBJ1-2|-|TRBD1
CAWSKNRGRDGYTF
TGTGCCTGGAGCAAAAACAGGGGGAGGGATGGCTACACCTTC
>TRBV7-9|TRBJ2-7|medium-sized|-
CASSQQAVGEQYF
TGTGCCAGCAGCCAGCAGGCCGTCGGCGAGCAGTACTTC
>TRBV5-1|TRBJ2-3|-|TRBD2
CASSPTSLAGGRDTQYF
TGCGCCAGCAGCCCCACCAGCCTAGCGGGGGGGCGGGATACGCAGTATTTT